This T cell receptor (beta chain) was recovered during a study of OX40 agonist ivuxolimab in advanced cancers. For the study at large: Enrollees could have had prior anti-PD-1, anti-PD-L1 or anti-CTLA-4 therapy, which around 40% had received. Two cutaneous melanoma patients and one hepatocellular carcinoma patient, three in all, had partial responses.

The trim removed 7 bases at V and 7 bases at J, leaving 17 bases unmatched. The germline V gene encodes CDR1 ENHRY and CDR2 SYGVKD. CDR3 length equals 16 residues. Notes on the study in general: With doses of 0.1-3.0 mg/kg, partial responders showed among the lowest clonal expansion.

Remarks on this clone: The target antigen is unknown.

Repertoires were generated with immunoSEQ multiplex PCR, while TCRdb's copy carries only in-frame clones and drops some. Of 98,000 or so clones listed, around nine tenths were seen once; the top ten hold about 0.8%. The V call is TRBV10-3, the J call TRBJ2-7, with 9 nucleotides matching TRBD1. This sequence originates from an adult with an advanced solid tumor such as melanoma, head and neck, liver or kidney cancer. The sample consisted of CD4+ or CD8+ T cells sorted from blood, taken in a trial of the OX40 agonist ivuxolimab. Here the CDR3 reads CAIKGHLGQGMFEQYF. The CDR3 bases are TGTGCCATCAAGGGACACCTAGGACAGGGGATGTTTGAGCAGTACTTC.